These 19 T cell receptor beta chains were all obtained from the same sample, sequenced in a study of blood T cell repertoires in COVID-19 (dated by TCRdb to the early 2020s). Library preparation employed the immunoSEQ multiplex PCR assay. This immuneACCESS table, as held by TCRdb, lists in-frame sequences with V and J called but not all clones. Of the missing ones, under half trace to an unresolved V gene in checked studies; the others have no known cause. The sample contains 250,000 to 300,000 clones, almost 90% of them found a single time. About 11% of the sample is taken by the ten largest. The material sequenced was peripheral blood. All receptors derive from a woman under 40 with COVID-19, enrolled during active disease.

The chain carries TRBV6-6 and TRBJ1-2; D may be TRBD1 (6 bases). The length of the CDR3 is 15 residues. The V gene's germline CDR1 is MNHNY and CDR2 SVGAGI (reference sequence). Trimming cost V 5 bases and J 6 bases, with 19 bases left between them. The CDR3 here is CASSQPGQARDGYTF. Here the CDR3 DNA reads TGTGCCAGCAGTCAACCGGGACAAGCTAGAGATGGCTACACCTTC.

The rearrangement uses TRBV6-5 and TRBJ1-1; D uncertain. V was pared by 0 bases and J by 0 bases, with 5 bases between. CDR1 and CDR2 from the germline V gene are MNHEY and SVGAGI. This CDR3 is built from 14 residues. CDR3 sequence: CASSYSAVNTEAFF. CDR3 bases: TGTGCCAGCAGTTACTCGGCCGTGAACACTGAAGCTTTCTTT.

The chain is built from TRBV6-2 or TRBV6-3 and TRBJ2-1, with TRBD1 matching 7 bases. Germline lookup yields CDR1 MNHEY and CDR2 SVGEGT. Losses at the gene ends were 3 bases for V and 10 bases for J; bases not matched to a gene: 6. CDR3 length equals 13 residues. The chain's CDR3 is CASSYRGPGEQFF. The CDR3 region has the DNA TGTGCCAGCAGTTATAGGGGGCCGGGGGAGCAGTTCTTC.

A word on this clone: Other DNA variants within this sample encode the same CDR3. The chain has TRBV27 and TRBJ2-7; TRBD2 might be the D (6 bases). Germline V CDR1 and CDR2: MNHEY, SMNVEV (reference sequence). The CDR3 totals 13 residues. The ends were cut back, 5 bases at V and 1 base at J, with 9 bases in the middle. This chain's CDR3 is CASSQGLSYEQYF. CDR3 bases: TGTGCCAGCAGTCAGGGACTTTCCTACGAGCAGTACTTC.

The CDR3 here is CASSRVAGEAFF. As DNA, the CDR3 is TGTGCCAGCAGCCGGGTGGCGGGGGAGGCTTTCTTT. This chain connects TRBV7-9 to TRBJ1-1; possible D gene TRBD1, 5 bases. Germline V gene lookup returns CDR1 SEHNR and CDR2 FQNEAQ (reference sequence). The V and J ends lost 5 bases and 11 bases respectively, with 15 bases between them. This CDR3 region has 12 residues.

The genes are TRBV5-1 and TRBJ2-1, with TRBD2 matching over 15 bases. CDR1 is SGHRS, CDR2 YFSETQ, per germline. With 4 bases clipped from V and 10 bases from J, the junction kept 3 bases outside the gene matches. The CDR3 is 14 residues long. As DNA, the CDR3 is TGCGCCAGCAGCACCGGACTAGCGGGAGGGGAGCAGTTCTTC. Protein: CASSTGLAGGEQFF.

The genes are TRBV21-1 and TRBJ1-4; TRBD1 reflects the table's D call only, with no check against the DNA. TRBV21-1 is a pseudogene locus. This CDR3 has 12 residues. The CDR3 spells CASSRQGEKLFF. The CDR3 nucleotides read TGTGCCAGCAGCCGACAGGGCGAAAAACTGTTTTTT.

This chain links TRBV7-9 with TRBJ2-2; 10 bases line up with TRBD2. Per germline, CDR1 SEHNR and CDR2 FQNEAQ (reference sequence). The CDR3 sequence is 18 residues long. V dropped 2 bases and J dropped 6; count of bases not matched to a gene: 12. The CDR3 nucleotides read TGTGCCAGCAGCTTAATAATGAGCGGGAGGGCCTCGGCCGGGGAGCTGTTTTTT. Its protein product is CASSLIMSGRASAGELFF.

V is TRBV5-1 and J is TRBJ1-1, with D possibly matching TRBD1 (5 bases). Germline CDR1 SGHRS, CDR2 YFSETQ. The CDR3 spans 14 residues. The germline V and J ends were trimmed by 4 bases and 5 bases, with 15 bases remaining between them. The CDR3 here is CASSEAQGKTEAFF. Here the CDR3 DNA reads TGCGCCAGCAGCGAGGCCCAGGGTAAGACTGAAGCTTTCTTT.

The chain recombines TRBV18 with TRBJ1-6; D is ambiguous. The CDR3 runs to 14 residues. Germline CDR1 is KGHSH and CDR2 is LQKENI. The V end was cut by 1 base, the J end by 10 bases, with 11 bases between. Here the CDR3 reads CASSPRAFASPLHF. In DNA form, the CDR3 reads TGTGCCAGCTCACCACGCGCGTTCGCATCACCCCTCCACTTT.

Points on this clone: Additional DNA sequences in this sample encode the identical CDR3. The rearrangement links TRBV9 to TRBJ1-1, with no clear D. Germline lookup yields CDR1 SGDLS and CDR2 YYNGEE. Trimming stripped 0 bases from V and 4 bases from J, with 7 bases between. The CDR3 has 13 amino acids. The CDR3 here is CASSVGTATEAFF. In nucleotides, the CDR3 is TGTGCCAGCAGCGTAGGTACAGCCACTGAAGCTTTCTTT.

On this clone itself: The sample holds other DNA sequences that translate to the same CDR3. The chain carries TRBV19 and TRBJ1-5; 8 bases line up with TRBD1. J was trimmed by 4 bases and V by 2 bases; bases with no gene match: 1. The CDR3 length is 14 residues. Per germline, CDR1 LNHDA and CDR2 SQIVND (reference sequence). CDR3 sequence (DNA): TGTGCCAGTAGTATACAGGGGGCGAATCAGCCCCAGCATTTT. This codes for CASSIQGANQPQHF.

This clone was found once. The CDR3 loop reads CASSIIPDRANYGYTF. CDR3 nucleotides: TGTGCCAGCAGTATAATTCCGGACAGGGCGAACTATGGCTACACCTTC. The chain uses TRBV28 and TRBJ1-2, with 8 bases identical to TRBD1. Germline V gene lookup returns CDR1 MDHEN and CDR2 SYDVKM. This CDR3 is 16 amino acids long. V was pared by 5 bases and J by 2 bases, with 10 bases of the junction left unmatched.

The CDR3 region is CASTIGGSGANVLTF. CDR3 coding DNA: TGTGCCAGTACCATTGGAGGGTCCGGGGCCAACGTCCTGACTTTC. The chain combines TRBV19 with TRBJ2-6, with a weak D call TRBD2 (6 bases). Germline lookup yields CDR1 LNHDA and CDR2 SQIVND (reference sequence). This CDR3 comprises 15 residues. The V gene lost 7 bases and the J gene lost 4 bases, with 14 bases spanning the gap.

The V gene is TRBV6-1, the J gene TRBJ2-1; 8 bases match TRBD2. Germline V lookup: CDR1 MNHNS, CDR2 SASEGT. This CDR3 is built from 15 residues. V shed 0 bases, J shed 9 bases, and the junction held 7 bases outside the gene matches. CDR3 loop: CASSEATGGPGEQFF. The CDR3 DNA reads as TGTGCCAGCAGTGAAGCGACGGGAGGGCCGGGTGAGCAGTTCTTC.

The V and J genes are TRBV7-6 and TRBJ2-5; 10 nucleotides line up with TRBD2. This CDR3 has 17 residues. CDR1 is SGHVS, CDR2 FNYEAQ, per germline. V lost 1 base, J lost 0 bases, and 5 bases stayed unmatched. CDR3 DNA: TGTGCCAGCAGCTTAGAGGCAGCGGGAGGGTACCAAGAGACCCAGTACTTC. Translation gives CASSLEAAGGYQETQYF.

The genes are TRBV7-8 and TRBJ2-2, with D maybe TRBD1 (6 bases). CDR1 and CDR2 from the germline V gene are SGHVS and FQNEAQ. There are 14 residues in the CDR3. The ends were cut back, 5 bases at V and 5 bases at J, with 12 bases in the middle. The CDR3 spells CASSGIQGTGELFF. In DNA form, the CDR3 reads TGTGCCAGCAGCGGTATACAGGGTACCGGGGAGCTGTTTTTT.

V is TRBV7-2 and J is TRBJ2-7; TRBD1 agrees at 8 bases. Trimming took 5 bases from V and 2 from J; bases not matched to a gene: 8. The CDR3 contains 15 residues. The germline V gene has CDR1 SGHTA and CDR2 FQGNSA. The CDR3 region is CASSRQGLGTYEQYF. As DNA, the CDR3 is TGTGCCAGCAGCAGACAGGGGTTGGGGACCTACGAGCAGTACTTC.

This clone occurred once. This rearrangement joins TRBV4-1 to TRBJ1-1; 8 nucleotides agree with TRBD1. Germline CDR1 and CDR2: MGHRA and YSYEKL. The CDR3 spans 14 residues. V dropped 1 base and J dropped 5; count of bases not matched to a gene: 3. CDR3 region: CASSQGTGPTEAFF. CDR3 nucleotide sequence: TGCGCCAGCAGCCAAGGGACAGGGCCGACTGAAGCTTTCTTT.